These T cell receptor beta chains were read from a single sample in a study of blood T cell repertoires in COVID-19. Repertoires were generated with immunoSEQ multiplex PCR, while TCRdb's copy carries only in-frame clones and drops some. This sample has about 190,000 clones, with 80% to 90% found just once. Sample: peripheral blood. These receptors were collected from a woman aged 80 or over with COVID-19, enrolled during active disease. The CDR3 runs from the conserved cysteine through the conserved F or W. The order of the fields is clone size, V gene, CDR3 protein. Rows give clone size only sometimes, using once, few, many, or a class for an expanded clone.

- | TRBV20-1 | CSASAGRRISYNEQFF
- | TRBV7-9 | CASSFGLAGAQETQYF
- | TRBV2 | CASSPGRSRGLFF
- | TRBV6-2/TRBV6-3 | CASSPYRGQSTGELFF
- | TRBV5-1 | CASSPGQGYYGYTF
- | TRBV12-1 | CASSLDRVNYGYTF
few | TRBV29-1 | CSVENPGSYGYTF
- | TRBV18 | CASSQGLFDTDTQYF
- | TRBV5-3 | CARSYGTGDFTEAFF
- | TRBV6-1 | CASSEEKRGTGETQYF
- | TRBV27 | CASSLHRPGDRGYTF